This T cell receptor (beta chain) was documented in a study of cytomegalovirus exposure and HLA in healthy donors. Study conclusions and caveats: The study flagged fewer than 200 TCR beta chains as cytomegalovirus-associated. Another analysis was done later, and it associated 15,000 to 20,000 TCR beta sequences with HLA alleles at 0.05 false discovery rate. Immune exposure information available was restricted to CMV serostatus.

Germline assignment: CDR1 SNHLY and CDR2 FYNNEI. The CDR3 totals 13 residues. V lost 6 bases, J lost 6 bases, and 5 bases stayed unmatched. Details on this clone: Its specificity is unknown.

The PCR had 60 Vbeta and 13 Jbeta primers. The repertoire was sequenced with immunoSEQ multiplex PCR; TCRdb's copy has only in-frame clones and lacks some. The repertoire includes approximately 110,000 clones, approximately 78% of them detected once, and 22% sits in the top ten. The chain combines TRBV2 with TRBJ1-2, with 9 nucleotides matching TRBD1. What was sequenced was PBMCs. The source of this sequence is a young man in good health and CMV-seropositive. The CDR3 region is CASRGGQGDGYTF. For the CDR3, the DNA is TGTGCCAGCAGAGGGGGACAGGGCGATGGCTACACCTTC.